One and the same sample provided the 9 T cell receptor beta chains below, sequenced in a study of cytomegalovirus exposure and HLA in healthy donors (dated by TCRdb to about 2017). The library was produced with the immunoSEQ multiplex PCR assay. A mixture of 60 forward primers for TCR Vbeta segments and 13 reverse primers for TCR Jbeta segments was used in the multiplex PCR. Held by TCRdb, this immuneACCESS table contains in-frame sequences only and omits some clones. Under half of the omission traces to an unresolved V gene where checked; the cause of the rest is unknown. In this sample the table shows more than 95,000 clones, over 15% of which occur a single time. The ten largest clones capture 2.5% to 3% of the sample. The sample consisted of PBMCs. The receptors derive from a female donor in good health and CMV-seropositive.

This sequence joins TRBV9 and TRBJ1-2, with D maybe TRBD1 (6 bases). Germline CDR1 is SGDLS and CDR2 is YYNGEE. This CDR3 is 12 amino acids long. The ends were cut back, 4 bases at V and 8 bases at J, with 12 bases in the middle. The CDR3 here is CASSIQGKGYTF. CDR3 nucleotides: TGTGCCAGCAGCATACAGGGAAAAGGCTACACCTTC.

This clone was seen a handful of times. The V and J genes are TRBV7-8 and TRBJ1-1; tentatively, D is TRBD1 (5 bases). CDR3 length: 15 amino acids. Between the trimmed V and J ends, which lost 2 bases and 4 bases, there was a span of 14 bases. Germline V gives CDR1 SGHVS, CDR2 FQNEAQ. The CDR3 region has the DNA TGTGCCAGCAGCTTATGGGACTTTAGGAGCACTGAAGCTTTCTTT. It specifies CASSLWDFRSTEAFF.

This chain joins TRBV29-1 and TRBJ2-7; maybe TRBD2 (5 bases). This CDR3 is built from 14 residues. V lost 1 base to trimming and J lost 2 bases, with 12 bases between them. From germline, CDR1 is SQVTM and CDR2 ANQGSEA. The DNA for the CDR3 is TGCAGCGTTGAAGTCGGCGGGCGTACCTACGAGCAGTACTTC. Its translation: CSVEVGGRTYEQYF.

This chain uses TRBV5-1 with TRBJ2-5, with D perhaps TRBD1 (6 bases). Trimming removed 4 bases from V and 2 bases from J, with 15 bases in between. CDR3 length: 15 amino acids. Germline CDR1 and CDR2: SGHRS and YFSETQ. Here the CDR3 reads CASSEQGGEQETQYF. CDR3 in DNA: TGCGCCAGCAGCGAACAGGGTGGCGAACAAGAGACCCAGTACTTC.

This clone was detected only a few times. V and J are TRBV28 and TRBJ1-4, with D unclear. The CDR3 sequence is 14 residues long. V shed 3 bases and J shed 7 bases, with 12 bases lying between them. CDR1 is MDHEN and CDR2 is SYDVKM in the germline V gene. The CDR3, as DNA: TGTGCCAGCAGTTTGTTCCTAGAGGGTGAAAAACTGTTTTTT. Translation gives CASSLFLEGEKLFF.

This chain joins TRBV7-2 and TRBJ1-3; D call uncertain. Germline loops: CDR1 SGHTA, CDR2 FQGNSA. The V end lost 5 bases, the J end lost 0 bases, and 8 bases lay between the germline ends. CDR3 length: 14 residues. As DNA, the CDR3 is TGTGCCAGCAGCCCGGGAGGCTCTGGAAACACCATATATTTT. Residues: CASSPGGSGNTIYF.

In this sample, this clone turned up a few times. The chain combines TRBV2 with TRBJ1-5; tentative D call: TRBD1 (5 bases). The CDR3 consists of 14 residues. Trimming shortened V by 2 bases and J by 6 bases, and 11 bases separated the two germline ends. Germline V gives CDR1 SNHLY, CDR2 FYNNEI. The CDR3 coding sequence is TGTGCCAGCAGTGAACAGGGAGCGGGTCAGCCCCAGCATTTT. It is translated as CASSEQGAGQPQHF.

The DNA of the CDR3 is TGTGCCAGCAGCTTGCTAGCGGGAGGCTCCTACAATGAGCAGTTCTTC. Translation gives CASSLLAGGSYNEQFF. The rearrangement joins TRBV11-2 to TRBJ2-1; 11 nucleotides agree with TRBD2. In germline, CDR1 is SGHAT, CDR2 FQNNGV. This CDR3 comprises 16 residues. V shed 3 bases and J 0 bases; nucleotides not matched to a gene: 1.

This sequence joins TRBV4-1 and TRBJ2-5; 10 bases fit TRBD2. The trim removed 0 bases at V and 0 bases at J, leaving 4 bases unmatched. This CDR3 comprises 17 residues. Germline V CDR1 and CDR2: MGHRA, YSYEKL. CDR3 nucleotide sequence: TGCGCCAGCAGCCAAGATACTAGCGGGACGTACCAAGAGACCCAGTACTTC. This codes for CASSQDTSGTYQETQYF.